The source of this T cell receptor (beta chain) is a study of human T cells and chemical hapten exposure. Study-level background: After 6 days, upper back 0.01% DPC patch tests were scored. Study-level findings and limits: PT1 expanded TCR counts and patch test score correlated positively.

Time point reported: pre-sensitization, week 0. Documented treatment: therapeutic diphenylcyclopropenone sensitization with weekly scalp DPC. Staff drew blood before applying each patch test. Each donor was an alopecia patient between 18 and 70 years of age who qualified for DPC. Germline CDR1 SQVTM, CDR2 ANQGSEA. CDR3 length equals 12 residues. V was pared by 6 bases and J by 3 bases, with 12 bases between. This clonotype was detected many times. Antigen specificity is unknown. A single record per CDR3 protein comes from TCRdb applying MiXCR to the RACE reads. The data show 280,000 or so distinct CDR3 sequences, approximately 7.5% seen once.

The sequence was collected from a man between 18 and 35 years old with alopecia areata. Some clones in this sample may be carry-over from other donors' samples. Source: whole blood, taken in connection with sensitization to the hapten diphenylcyclopropenone (DPC). The V gene is TRBV29-1, the J gene TRBJ2-7; D remains unclear. CDR3 region: CSVGEYGYEQYF. For the CDR3, the DNA is TGCAGCGTCGGCGAGTACGGCTACGAGCAGTACTTC.